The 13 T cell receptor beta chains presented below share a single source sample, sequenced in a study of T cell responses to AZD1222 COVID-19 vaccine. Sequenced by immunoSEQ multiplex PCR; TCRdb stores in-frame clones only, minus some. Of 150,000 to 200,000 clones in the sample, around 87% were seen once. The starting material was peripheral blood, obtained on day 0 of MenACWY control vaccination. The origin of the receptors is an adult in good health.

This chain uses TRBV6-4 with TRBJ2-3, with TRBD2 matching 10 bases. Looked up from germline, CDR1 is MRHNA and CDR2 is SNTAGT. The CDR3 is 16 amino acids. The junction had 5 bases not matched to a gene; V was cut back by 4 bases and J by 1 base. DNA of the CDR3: TGTGCCAGCAGTGTGTCCGGGACTAGCGGCACAGATACGCAGTATTTT. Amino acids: CASSVSGTSGTDTQYF.

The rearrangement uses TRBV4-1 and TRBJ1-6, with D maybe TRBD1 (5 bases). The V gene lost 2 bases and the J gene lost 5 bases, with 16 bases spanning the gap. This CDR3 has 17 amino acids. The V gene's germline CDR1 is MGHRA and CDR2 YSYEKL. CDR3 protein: CASSQRFGTADNSPLHF. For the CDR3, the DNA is TGCGCCAGCAGCCAAAGATTTGGGACTGCCGATAATTCACCCCTCCACTTT.

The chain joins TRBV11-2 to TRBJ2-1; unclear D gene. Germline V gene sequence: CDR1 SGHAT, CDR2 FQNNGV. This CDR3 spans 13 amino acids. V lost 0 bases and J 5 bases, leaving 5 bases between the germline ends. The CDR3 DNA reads TGTGCCAGCAGCTTAGAACAGAACAATGAGCAGTTCTTC. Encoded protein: CASSLEQNNEQFF.

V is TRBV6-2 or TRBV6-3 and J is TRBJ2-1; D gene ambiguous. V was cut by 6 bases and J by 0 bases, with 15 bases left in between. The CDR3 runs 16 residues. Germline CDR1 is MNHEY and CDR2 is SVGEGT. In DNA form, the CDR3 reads TGTGCCAGCAGCCCCCGTACTGGTAGCTCCTACAATGAGCAGTTCTTC. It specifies CASSPRTGSSYNEQFF.

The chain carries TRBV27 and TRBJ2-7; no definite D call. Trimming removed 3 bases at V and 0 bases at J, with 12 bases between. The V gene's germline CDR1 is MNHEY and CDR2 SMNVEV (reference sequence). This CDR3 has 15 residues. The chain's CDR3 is CASSLMKASSYEQYF. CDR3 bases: TGTGCCAGCAGTTTGATGAAGGCGAGCTCCTACGAGCAGTACTTC.

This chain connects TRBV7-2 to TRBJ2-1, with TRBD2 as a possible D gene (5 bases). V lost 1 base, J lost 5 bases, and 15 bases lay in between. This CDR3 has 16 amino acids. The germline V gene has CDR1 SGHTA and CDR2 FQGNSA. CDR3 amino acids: CASSLGGPPGNNEQFF. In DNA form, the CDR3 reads TGTGCCAGCAGCTTAGGTGGTCCCCCGGGGAACAATGAGCAGTTCTTC.

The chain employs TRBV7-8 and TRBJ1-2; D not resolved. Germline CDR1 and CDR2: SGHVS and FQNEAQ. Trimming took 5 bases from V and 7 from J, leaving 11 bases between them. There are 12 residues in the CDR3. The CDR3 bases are TGTGCCAGCAGCCCCTCTATCTCTGGCTACACCTTC. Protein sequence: CASSPSISGYTF. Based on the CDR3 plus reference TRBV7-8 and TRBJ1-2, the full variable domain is GAGVSQSPRYKVAKRGQDVALRCDPISGHVSLFWYQQALGQGPEFLTYFQNEAQLDKSGLPSDRFFAERPEGSVSTLKIQRTQQEDSAVYLCASSPSISGYTFGSGTRLTVV.

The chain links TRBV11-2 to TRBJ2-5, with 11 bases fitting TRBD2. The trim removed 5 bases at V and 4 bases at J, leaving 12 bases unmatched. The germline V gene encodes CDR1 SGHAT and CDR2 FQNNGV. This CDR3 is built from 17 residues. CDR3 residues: CASSAGGGLAELETQYF. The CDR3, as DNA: TGTGCCAGCAGCGCGGGCGGGGGACTAGCGGAATTAGAGACCCAGTACTTC.

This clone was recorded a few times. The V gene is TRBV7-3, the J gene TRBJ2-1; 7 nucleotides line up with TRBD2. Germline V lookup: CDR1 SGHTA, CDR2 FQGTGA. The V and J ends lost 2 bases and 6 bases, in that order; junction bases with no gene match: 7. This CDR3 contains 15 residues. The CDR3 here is CASSLLAAFGNEQFF. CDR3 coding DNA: TGTGCCAGCAGCTTACTAGCGGCCTTTGGCAATGAGCAGTTCTTC.

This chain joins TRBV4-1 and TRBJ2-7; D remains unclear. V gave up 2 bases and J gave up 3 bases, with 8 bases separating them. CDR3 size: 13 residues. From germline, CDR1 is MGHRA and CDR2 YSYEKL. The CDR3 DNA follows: TGCGCCAGCAGCCAAATACACGGCTACGAGCAGTACTTC. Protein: CASSQIHGYEQYF.

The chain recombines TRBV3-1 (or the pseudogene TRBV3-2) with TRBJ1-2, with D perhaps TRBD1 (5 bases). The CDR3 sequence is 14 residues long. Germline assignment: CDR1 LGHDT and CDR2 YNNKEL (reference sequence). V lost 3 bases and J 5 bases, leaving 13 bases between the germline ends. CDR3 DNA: TGTGCCAGCAGCCATGACCGAGGGACGTATGGCTACACCTTC. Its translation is CASSHDRGTYGYTF.

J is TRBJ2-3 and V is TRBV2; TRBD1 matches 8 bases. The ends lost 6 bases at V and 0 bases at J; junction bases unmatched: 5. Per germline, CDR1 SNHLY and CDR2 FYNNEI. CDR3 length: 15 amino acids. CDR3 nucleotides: TGTGCCAGCAGATCGGGACAGGCTAGCACAGATACGCAGTATTTT. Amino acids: CASRSGQASTDTQYF. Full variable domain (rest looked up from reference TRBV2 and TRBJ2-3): EPEVTQTPSHQVTQMGQEVILRCVPISNHLYFYWYRQILGQKVEFLVSFYNNEISEKSEIFDDQFSVERPDGSNFTLKIRSTKLEDSAMYFCASRSGQASTDTQYFGPGTRLTVL.

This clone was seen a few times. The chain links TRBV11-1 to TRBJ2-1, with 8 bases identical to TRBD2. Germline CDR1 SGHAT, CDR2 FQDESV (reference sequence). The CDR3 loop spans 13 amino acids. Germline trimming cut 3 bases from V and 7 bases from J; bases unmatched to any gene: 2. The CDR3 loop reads CASSFSGVNEQFF. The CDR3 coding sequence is TGTGCCAGCAGCTTTAGCGGGGTAAATGAGCAGTTCTTC.